The 28 T cell receptor beta chains reported below all come from one sample, sequenced in a study of resident and recirculating memory T cells in vitiligo. Assay used: immunoSEQ multiplex PCR; TCRdb lists only in-frame clones, some missing. The sample has tens of thousands of clones; 92% are singletons. The source material was blood. These receptor sequences come from a male donor with vitiligo.

V usage is TRBV11-3 and J usage is TRBJ2-1, with 9 positions matching TRBD2. This CDR3 comprises 17 residues. Germline V lookup: CDR1 SGHNT, CDR2 YENEEA. Losses at the gene ends were 0 bases for V and 6 bases for J; bases not matched to a gene: 9. CDR3 nucleotides: TGTGCCAGCAGCTTAGATAGTCGGCTAGCGGGGTCCAATGAGCAGTTCTTC. It encodes CASSLDSRLAGSNEQFF.

Only one count was recorded for this clone. This chain uses TRBV30 with TRBJ2-5; D gene ambiguous. V lost 2 bases to trimming and J lost 2 bases, with 9 bases between them. Per the germline V gene, CDR1 is GTSNPN and CDR2 is SVGIG (reference sequence). The CDR3 is made up of 13 amino acids. The chain's CDR3 is CAWSIDTQETQYF. For the CDR3, the DNA is TGTGCCTGGAGTATAGACACGCAAGAGACCCAGTACTTC.

This clone was observed once. This sequence joins TRBV29-1 and TRBJ2-7; a possible D gene is TRBD2 (5 bases). The CDR3 extends over 15 amino acids. With 2 bases removed from V and 3 bases from J, the gap between germline ends came to 17 bases. CDR1 is SQVTM and CDR2 is ANQGSEA in the germline V gene. DNA of the CDR3: TGCAGCGTTGAATACTGGAACTCCGGGGACTACGAGCAGTACTTC. This codes for CSVEYWNSGDYEQYF.

The genes are TRBV5-1 and TRBJ2-1; 9 bases fit TRBD2. The CDR3 length is 15 residues. Trimming cost V 4 bases and J 6 bases; bases outside gene matches: 8. Germline V gene sequence: CDR1 SGHRS, CDR2 YFSETQ. Here the CDR3 reads CASSPGLAEGNEQFF. The CDR3 DNA is TGCGCCAGCAGCCCGGGACTAGCAGAAGGCAATGAGCAGTTCTTC. Using reference TRBV5-1 and TRBJ2-1 for the parts outside the CDR3, the full variable domain is KAGVTQTPRYLIKTRGQQVTLSCSPISGHRSVSWYQQTPGQGLQFLFEYFSETQRNKGNFPGRFSGRQFSNSRSEMNVSTLELGDSALYLCASSPGLAEGNEQFFGPGTRLTVL.

This clone was observed a single time. The chain is built from TRBV12-5 and TRBJ2-7, with 8 bases fitting TRBD2. CDR3 size: 18 residues. V trimming: 0 bases; J trimming: 0 bases; junction bases outside the gene matches: 10. Germline V gene data show CDR1 as LGHNT and CDR2 as FRNRAP. CDR3 in DNA: TGTGCTAGTGGTTTGGTAAGGCTTCCCGGGACTAGCTCCTACGAGCAGTACTTC. Encoded protein: CASGLVRLPGTSSYEQYF.

The chain links TRBV5-1 to TRBJ2-3; tentative D call: TRBD1 (5 bases). Germline loops: CDR1 SGHRS, CDR2 YFSETQ. This CDR3 has 15 amino acids. Trimming removed 4 bases from V and 0 bases from J, with 12 bases in between. CDR3 sequence reads: CASSPPRESTDTQYF. CDR3 sequence (DNA): TGCGCCAGCAGCCCACCCAGGGAAAGCACAGATACGCAGTATTTT.

The V call is TRBV7-3, the J call TRBJ2-1; possible D gene TRBD2, 5 bases. Trimming removed 2 bases at V and 4 bases at J, with 12 bases between. The germline gives CDR1 SGHTA, CDR2 FQGTGA. This CDR3 has 15 residues. This CDR3 is CASSLYLGGYNEQFF. In nucleotides, the CDR3 is TGTGCCAGCAGCTTATACCTCGGCGGGTACAATGAGCAGTTCTTC.

The rearrangement uses TRBV2 and TRBJ1-3; D is unclear. The CDR3 is made up of 16 amino acids. V was shortened by 0 bases and J by 0 bases, with 9 bases between the two germline ends. Germline V lookup: CDR1 SNHLY, CDR2 FYNNEI. CDR3 bases: TGTGCCAGCAGTGAAGCGCGGGCGAGCTCTGGAAACACCATATATTTT. Translating gives CASSEARASSGNTIYF.

The chain joins TRBV5-5 to TRBJ2-5; the D gene is possibly TRBD1 (5 bases). This CDR3 has 15 amino acids. The germline V gene has CDR1 SGHKS and CDR2 YYEKEE (reference sequence). V was cut by 0 bases and J by 1 base, with 10 bases left in between. CDR3 in DNA: TGTGCCAGCAGCTTGGCACAGGCCTTCCAAGAGACCCAGTACTTC. It codes for CASSLAQAFQETQYF.

The rearrangement uses TRBV7-7 and TRBJ2-1; maybe TRBD2 (6 bases). This CDR3 has 13 amino acids. Germline V gene lookup returns CDR1 SSHAT and CDR2 FNYEAQ (reference sequence). V shed 3 bases and J shed 8 bases, with 11 bases lying between them. The CDR3 loop reads CASSFQPGDEQFF. CDR3 nucleotide sequence: TGTGCCAGCAGCTTCCAACCGGGAGATGAGCAGTTCTTC.

The rearrangement joins TRBV19 to TRBJ2-1, with a weak D call TRBD2 (5 bases). The CDR3 has 13 residues. V was pared by 2 bases and J by 9 bases, with 11 bases between. Germline CDR1 reads LNHDA; CDR2 reads SQIVND (reference sequence). DNA of the CDR3: TGTGCCAGTAGTATATCCCTAGCCAGTGAGCAGTTCTTC. Its protein is CASSISLASEQFF.

V is TRBV7-8 and J is TRBJ2-7; D uncertain. There are 12 residues in the CDR3. Germline V gene lookup returns CDR1 SGHVS and CDR2 FQNEAQ. The V gene lost 1 base and the J gene lost 7 bases, with 8 bases spanning the gap. The CDR3 reads CASSLGSMEQYF. The CDR3 nucleotides are TGTGCCAGCAGCTTAGGCTCTATGGAGCAGTACTTC.

This chain joins TRBV27 and TRBJ2-5; 10 bases are shared with TRBD2. The CDR3 loop spans 18 amino acids. J was trimmed by 4 bases and V by 6 bases; bases with no gene match: 17. Germline CDR1 reads MNHEY; CDR2 reads SMNVEV (reference sequence). CDR3 DNA: TGTGCCAGCAGCTCTTCGATAGCGGGAGGTTTGCAGGTAGAGACCCAGTACTTC. Translating gives CASSSSIAGGLQVETQYF.

CDR3 region: CASSKTGNNEKLFF. The CDR3 bases are TGTGCCAGCAGCAAGACAGGGAATAATGAAAAACTGTTTTTT. V usage is TRBV7-2 and J usage is TRBJ1-4; 7 bases align to TRBD1. The CDR3 extends over 14 amino acids. V lost 5 bases, J lost 4 bases, and 4 bases stayed unmatched. Per germline, CDR1 SGHTA and CDR2 FQGNSA.

The rearrangement uses TRBV27 and TRBJ2-3; 9 bases align to TRBD1. The length of the CDR3 is 14 residues. Trimming took 10 bases from V and 4 from J; bases not matched to a gene: 9. Germline CDR1 and CDR2: MNHEY and SMNVEV (reference sequence). CDR3 loop: CATLGQGGSDTQYF. The CDR3 DNA follows: TGTGCCACCCTGGGACAGGGAGGATCAGATACGCAGTATTTT.

J is TRBJ2-3 and V is TRBV7-9; 9 nucleotides line up with TRBD1. The V segment lost 5 bases and the J segment 3 bases; nucleotides outside the gene matches: 6. From germline, CDR1 is SEHNR and CDR2 FQNEAQ (reference sequence). The CDR3 length is 15 residues. CDR3 protein: CASSPTGGATDTQYF. The CDR3 nucleotides are TGTGCCAGCAGCCCCACAGGGGGCGCAACAGATACGCAGTATTTT.

This clone has a handful of counts. The genes are TRBV7-8 and TRBJ1-2, with D maybe TRBD1 (6 bases). Germline loops: CDR1 SGHVS, CDR2 FQNEAQ. Trimming removed 7 bases at V and 0 bases at J, with 15 bases between. The CDR3 is made up of 15 amino acids. Here the CDR3 reads CASNEGVTSNYGYTF. The CDR3 region has the DNA TGTGCCAGCAATGAGGGGGTTACATCTAACTATGGCTACACCTTC.

This clone is labeled medium-sized (0.01 to 0.1%). This chain links TRBV6-4 with TRBJ2-6; TRBD1 matches 10 bases. This CDR3 has 16 residues. J gave up 0 bases and V 4 bases, and 0 bases lay outside the gene matches. Germline V gene lookup returns CDR1 MRHNA and CDR2 SNTAGT. The CDR3 here is CASSGTGGSGANVLTF. The CDR3 nucleotides read TGTGCCAGCAGTGGGACAGGGGGCTCTGGGGCCAACGTCCTGACTTTC.

The chain employs TRBV7-8 and TRBJ2-2; tentative D call: TRBD1 (6 bases). CDR3 length: 16 amino acids. Germline V gives CDR1 SGHVS, CDR2 FQNEAQ. V was pared by 3 bases and J by 5 bases, with 16 bases between. This chain's CDR3 is CASSLARGGRTGELFF. The CDR3 DNA follows: TGTGCCAGCAGCTTGGCCCGAGGGGGACGGACCGGGGAGCTGTTTTTT.

This rearrangement joins TRBV5-1 to TRBJ1-1; D remains ambiguous. The ends were cut back, 4 bases at V and 1 base at J, with 11 bases in the middle. The CDR3 is 14 residues long. Germline values: CDR1 SGHRS, CDR2 YFSETQ. This CDR3 reads CASSDFTANTEAFF. CDR3 bases: TGCGCCAGCAGCGATTTCACAGCGAACACTGAAGCTTTCTTT.

The V call is TRBV7-3, the J call TRBJ2-3; possible D gene TRBD2, 5 bases. The CDR3 extends over 12 amino acids. The germline V gene has CDR1 SGHTA and CDR2 FQGTGA. V was cut by 5 bases and J by 7 bases, with 10 bases left in between. DNA for the CDR3: TGTGCCAGCAGCCCCGGAGGAAATACGCAGTATTTT. Protein product: CASSPGGNTQYF.

The CDR3 here is CASSWTGPRSATQYF. Here the CDR3 DNA reads TGTGCCAGCAGTTGGACAGGGCCCCGGTCGGCGACCCAGTACTTC. The chain carries TRBV27 and TRBJ2-5, with 8 nucleotides matching TRBD1. Per germline, CDR1 MNHEY and CDR2 SMNVEV (reference sequence). The CDR3 runs 15 residues. V dropped 4 bases and J dropped 7; count of bases not matched to a gene: 11.

CDR3 coding DNA: TGTGCCAGCACCCTAACTGGGCGGGGGAACAATGAGCAGTTCTTC. Residues: CASTLTGRGNNEQFF. V and J are TRBV11-3 and TRBJ2-1; TRBD2 aligns across 7 bases. The CDR3 covers 15 residues. CDR1 is SGHNT, CDR2 YENEEA, per germline. Trimming removed 7 bases from V and 5 bases from J; junction bases left unmatched: 11.

The rearrangement links TRBV10-3 to TRBJ1-2; D is ambiguous. Germline CDR1 reads ENHRY; CDR2 reads SYGVKD. The CDR3 loop spans 13 amino acids. V lost 2 bases to trimming and J lost 5 bases, with 9 bases between them. This chain's CDR3 is CAISEIGMYGYTF. CDR3 sequence (DNA): TGTGCCATCAGTGAGATCGGGATGTATGGCTACACCTTC.

The chain links TRBV5-1 to TRBJ1-1; TRBD1 might be the D (6 bases). CDR3 size: 13 residues. The germline gives CDR1 SGHRS, CDR2 YFSETQ. V was shortened by 4 bases and J by 1 base, with 8 bases between the two germline ends. The CDR3 nucleotides are TGCGCCAGCAGCGGGGGCCCGAACACTGAAGCTTTCTTT. It yields the protein CASSGGPNTEAFF.

This clone appeared a single time. The chain couples TRBV5-5 to TRBJ2-1, with 14 bases that match TRBD2. The J segment lost 2 bases and the V segment lost 5 bases, leaving 6 bases of the junction unmatched. The germline V gene has CDR1 SGHKS and CDR2 YYEKEE (reference sequence). The CDR3 length is 17 residues. The CDR3: CASRPGTSGSPYNEQFF. The CDR3 bases are TGTGCCAGCAGGCCCGGGACTAGCGGGAGTCCCTACAATGAGCAGTTCTTC.

The rearrangement joins TRBV28 to TRBJ2-5, with 8 bases identical to TRBD2. This CDR3 contains 15 residues. CDR1 is MDHEN and CDR2 is SYDVKM in the germline V gene. The trim removed 3 bases at V and 0 bases at J, leaving 3 bases unmatched. The CDR3 spells CASSLTAGDQETQYF. The CDR3 region has the DNA TGTGCCAGCAGTTTGACAGCGGGAGACCAAGAGACCCAGTACTTC.

The genes are TRBV2 and TRBJ2-1; no clear D. Germline assignment: CDR1 SNHLY and CDR2 FYNNEI. V was clipped by 4 bases and J by 8 bases, with 12 bases between them. The CDR3 sequence is 13 residues long. The CDR3 nucleotides are TGTGCCAGCAGTGTTCTAGTCGGCGATGAGCAGTTCTTC. This sequence encodes CASSVLVGDEQFF.